This entry concerns a single T cell receptor beta chain. These data originate in a study of blood T cell repertoires in COVID-19. V lost 0 bases, J lost 8 bases, and 11 bases lay in between. The germline gives CDR1 LNHDA, CDR2 SQIVND (reference sequence). This CDR3 has 15 amino acids. Method: immunoSEQ multiplex PCR; TCRdb's copy keeps in-frame clones and lacks some. The sample has over 70,000 clones, over 75% seen once. The sample comprised peripheral blood. This TCR came from a man between 65 and 80 years old with acute or convalescent COVID-19. V usage is TRBV19 and J usage is TRBJ1-6, with unresolved D. The DNA for the CDR3 is TGTGCCAGTAGTATAGAGGCAGGATACGATTCACCCCTCCACTTT. It codes for CASSIEAGYDSPLHF.